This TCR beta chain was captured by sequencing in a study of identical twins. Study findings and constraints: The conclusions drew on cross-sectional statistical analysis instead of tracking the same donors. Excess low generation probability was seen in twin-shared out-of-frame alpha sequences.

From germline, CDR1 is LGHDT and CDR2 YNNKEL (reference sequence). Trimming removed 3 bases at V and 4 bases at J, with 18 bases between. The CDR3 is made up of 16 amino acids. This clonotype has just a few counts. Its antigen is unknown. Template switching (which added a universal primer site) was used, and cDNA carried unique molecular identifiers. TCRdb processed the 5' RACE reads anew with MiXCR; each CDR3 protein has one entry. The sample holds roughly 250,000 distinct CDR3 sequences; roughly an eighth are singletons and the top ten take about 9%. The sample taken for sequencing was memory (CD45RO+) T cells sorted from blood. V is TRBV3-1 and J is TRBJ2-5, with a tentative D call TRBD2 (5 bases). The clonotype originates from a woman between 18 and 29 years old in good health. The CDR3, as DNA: TGTGCCAGCAGCCACCTAGGGAGCGGATTAATAGAGACCCAGTACTTC. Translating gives CASSHLGSGLIETQYF.